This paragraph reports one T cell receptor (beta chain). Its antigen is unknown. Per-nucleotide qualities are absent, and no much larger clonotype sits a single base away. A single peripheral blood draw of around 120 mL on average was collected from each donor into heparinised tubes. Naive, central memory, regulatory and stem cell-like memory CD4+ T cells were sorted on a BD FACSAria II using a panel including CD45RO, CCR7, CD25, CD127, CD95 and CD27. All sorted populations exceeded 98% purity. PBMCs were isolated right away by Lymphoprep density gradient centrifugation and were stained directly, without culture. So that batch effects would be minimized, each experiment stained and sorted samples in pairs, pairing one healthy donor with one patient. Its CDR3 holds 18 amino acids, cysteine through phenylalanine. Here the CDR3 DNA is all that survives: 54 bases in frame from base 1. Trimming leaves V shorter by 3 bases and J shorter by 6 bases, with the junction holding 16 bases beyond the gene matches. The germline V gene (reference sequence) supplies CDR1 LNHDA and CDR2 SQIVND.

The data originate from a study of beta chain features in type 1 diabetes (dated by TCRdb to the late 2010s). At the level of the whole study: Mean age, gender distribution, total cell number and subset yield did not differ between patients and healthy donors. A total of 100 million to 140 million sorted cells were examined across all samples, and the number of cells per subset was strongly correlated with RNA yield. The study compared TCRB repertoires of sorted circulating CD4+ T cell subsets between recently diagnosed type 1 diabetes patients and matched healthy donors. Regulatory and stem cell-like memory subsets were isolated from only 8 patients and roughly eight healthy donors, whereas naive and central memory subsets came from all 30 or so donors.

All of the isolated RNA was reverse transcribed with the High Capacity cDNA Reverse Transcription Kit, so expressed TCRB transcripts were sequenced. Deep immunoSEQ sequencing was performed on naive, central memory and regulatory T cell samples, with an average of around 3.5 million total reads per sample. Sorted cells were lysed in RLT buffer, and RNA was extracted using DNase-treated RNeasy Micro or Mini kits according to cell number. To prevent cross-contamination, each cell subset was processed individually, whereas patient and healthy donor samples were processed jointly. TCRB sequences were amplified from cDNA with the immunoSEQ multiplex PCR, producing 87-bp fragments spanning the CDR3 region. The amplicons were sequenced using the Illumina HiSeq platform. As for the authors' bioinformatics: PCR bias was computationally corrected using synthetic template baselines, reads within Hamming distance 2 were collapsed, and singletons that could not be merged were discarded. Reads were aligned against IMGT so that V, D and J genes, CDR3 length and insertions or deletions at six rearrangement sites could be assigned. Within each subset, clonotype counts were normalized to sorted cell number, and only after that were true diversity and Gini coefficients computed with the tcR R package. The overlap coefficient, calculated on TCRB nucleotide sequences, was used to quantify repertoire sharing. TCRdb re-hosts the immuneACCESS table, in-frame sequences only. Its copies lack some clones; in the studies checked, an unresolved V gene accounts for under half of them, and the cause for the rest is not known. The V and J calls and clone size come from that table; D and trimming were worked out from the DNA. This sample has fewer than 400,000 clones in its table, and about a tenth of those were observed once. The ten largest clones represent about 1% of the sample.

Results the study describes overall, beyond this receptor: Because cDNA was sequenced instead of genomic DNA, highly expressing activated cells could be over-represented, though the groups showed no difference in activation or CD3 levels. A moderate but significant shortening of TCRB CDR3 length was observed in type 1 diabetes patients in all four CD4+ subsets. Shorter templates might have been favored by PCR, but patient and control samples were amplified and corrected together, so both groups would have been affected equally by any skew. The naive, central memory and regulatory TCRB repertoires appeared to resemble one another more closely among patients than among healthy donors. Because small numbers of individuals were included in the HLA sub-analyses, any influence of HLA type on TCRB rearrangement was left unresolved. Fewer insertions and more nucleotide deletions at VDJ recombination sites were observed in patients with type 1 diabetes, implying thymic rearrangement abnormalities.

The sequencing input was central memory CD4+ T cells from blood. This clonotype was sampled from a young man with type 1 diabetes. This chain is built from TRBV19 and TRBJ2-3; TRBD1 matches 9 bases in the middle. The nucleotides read TGTGCCAGTAGTATGATGGCCGCCGGGACAGGGACTCCTGATACGCAGTATTTT. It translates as CASSMMAAGTGTPDTQYF.